A selection of T cell receptor beta chains follows, all from one sample in a study of post-analysis software for immune sequencing data. TCRdb called the PCR reads again in MiXCR, with one record for every CDR3 protein. This sample has hundreds of thousands of distinct CDR3 sequences, with roughly 27% found just once. Sequencing was performed on blood. The receptors derive from a girl aged 5-17 years with multiple sclerosis. The CDR3 runs from the conserved cysteine through the conserved F or W. The D gene is left open where the match is weak. Clone size is stated in some rows and not others, as once, few, many or a class when expanded.

D gene: .; CDR3 length: 15; V gene: TRBV5-1; J gene: TRBJ2-1; clone size: few; CDR3 DNA: TGCGCCAGCAGCTTTAATTTCTTCTCCTACAATGAGCAGTTCTTC; CDR3 protein: CASSFNFFSYNEQFF
D gene: .; CDR3 length: 18; V gene: TRBV15; J gene: TRBJ1-5; clone size: few; CDR3 DNA: TGTGCCACCAGCAGAGATAATGGGGGGTGGAATAGCAATCAGCCCCAGCATTTT; CDR3 protein: CATSRDNGGWNSNQPQHF
D gene: .; CDR3 length: 15; V gene: TRBV3-1; J gene: TRBJ2-5; clone size: few; CDR3 DNA: TGTGCCAGCAGCCAAGGCCGTCGGAGGGGTGAGACCCAGTACTTC; CDR3 protein: CASSQGRRRGETQYF
D gene: .; CDR3 length: 16; V gene: TRBV20-1; J gene: TRBJ2-1; clone size: few; CDR3 DNA: TGCAGTGCTAGAGATCCCCTAGGGAGCTCCTACAATGAGCAGTTCTTC; CDR3 protein: CSARDPLGSSYNEQFF
D gene: .; CDR3 length: 16; V gene: TRBV5-1; J gene: TRBJ1-1; clone size: .; CDR3 DNA: TGCGCCAGCAGCTTGGGACAGGTGGGACGTGGCACTGAAGCTTTCTTT; CDR3 protein: CASSLGQVGRGTEAFF
D gene: .; CDR3 length: 10; V gene: TRBV20-1; J gene: TRBJ2-1; clone size: many; CDR3 DNA: TGCAGTGCTGTAGGGAATGAGCAGTTCTTC; CDR3 protein: CSAVGNEQFF
D gene: TRBD2; CDR3 length: 13; V gene: TRBV27; J gene: TRBJ2-1; clone size: .; CDR3 DNA: TGTGCCAGCAGTTGGACTAGACTAAATGAGCAGTTCTTC; CDR3 protein: CASSWTRLNEQFF
D gene: TRBD2; CDR3 length: 13; V gene: TRBV7-9; J gene: TRBJ2-1; clone size: many; CDR3 DNA: TGTGCCAGCAGCTCGGAGGGAGGGAATGAGCAGTTCTTC; CDR3 protein: CASSSEGGNEQFF
D gene: TRBD2; CDR3 length: 13; V gene: TRBV20-1; J gene: TRBJ2-3; clone size: many; CDR3 DNA: TGCAGTGCGGGCGGGGGAACCACAGATACGCAGTATTTT; CDR3 protein: CSAGGGTTDTQYF
D gene: TRBD2; CDR3 length: 15; V gene: TRBV5-1; J gene: TRBJ2-7; clone size: many; CDR3 DNA: TGCGCCAGCAGCTGGACTAGCGGGGGAATCTACGAGCAGTACTTC; CDR3 protein: CASSWTSGGIYEQYF
D gene: TRBD2; CDR3 length: 17; V gene: TRBV10-3; J gene: TRBJ2-1; clone size: .; CDR3 DNA: TGTGCCCTATCGGTAGCGGGGGCGCCCAGCTCCTACAATGAGCAGTTCTTC; CDR3 protein: CALSVAGAPSSYNEQFF
D gene: .; CDR3 length: 15; V gene: TRBV20-1; J gene: TRBJ2-3; clone size: .; CDR3 DNA: TGCAGTGCTTCAGACTCCGTCAGCGGCACAGATACGCAGTATTTT; CDR3 protein: CSASDSVSGTDTQYF
D gene: .; CDR3 length: 16; V gene: TRBV4-3; J gene: TRBJ1-2; clone size: .; CDR3 DNA: TGCGCCAGCAGCCAAGATGGGGCAGGGACGGACTATGGCTACACCTTC; CDR3 protein: CASSQDGAGTDYGYTF
D gene: .; CDR3 length: 16; V gene: TRBV6-2/TRBV6-3; J gene: TRBJ2-5; clone size: .; CDR3 DNA: TGTGCCAGCAGGAGACTGGCGGGGGCGTCTGGAGAGACCCAGTACTTC; CDR3 protein: CASRRLAGASGETQYF
D gene: TRBD2; CDR3 length: 16; V gene: TRBV20-1; J gene: TRBJ2-3; clone size: .; CDR3 DNA: TGCAGTGCTAGGGGAAGGACTAGCGGGAGGGCAGATACGCAGTATTTT; CDR3 protein: CSARGRTSGRADTQYF
D gene: .; CDR3 length: 12; V gene: TRBV24-1; J gene: TRBJ2-5; clone size: many; CDR3 DNA: TGTGCCACCAGGAAGGTTTCAGAGACCCAGTACTTC; CDR3 protein: CATRKVSETQYF
D gene: .; CDR3 length: 12; V gene: TRBV12-3/TRBV12-4; J gene: TRBJ1-5; clone size: .; CDR3 DNA: TGTGCCAGCATTGGGGTGGGTGAGCCCCAGCATTTT; CDR3 protein: CASIGVGEPQHF
D gene: .; CDR3 length: 14; V gene: TRBV9; J gene: TRBJ2-2; clone size: few; CDR3 DNA: TGTGCCAGCAGCGTAGTCGAGGGCACCGGGGAGCTGTTTTTT; CDR3 protein: CASSVVEGTGELFF
D gene: TRBD2; CDR3 length: 15; V gene: TRBV7-2; J gene: TRBJ2-3; clone size: .; CDR3 DNA: TGTGCCAGCAGCTTGACGGGGGGGCTCGCAGATACGCAGTATTTT; CDR3 protein: CASSLTGGLADTQYF
D gene: .; CDR3 length: 14; V gene: TRBV11-2; J gene: TRBJ2-5; clone size: .; CDR3 DNA: TGTGCGATCGGGGGATCGGGAGCGAGGGAGACCCAGTACTTC; CDR3 protein: CAIGGSGARETQYF